This T cell receptor (beta chain) came from a study of radiation and T cells in renal cell carcinoma. Libraries were prepared by immunoSEQ multiplex PCR; TCRdb keeps only in-frame clonotypes and omits some of them. Found here are around 29,000 clones, about 85% of them singletons; the top ten hold 25% to 40%. This clone showed up just once. Stated time point: blood 4 weeks post-SBRT, at nephrectomy. Specified treatment: 15 Gy SBRT to primary tumor, nephrectomy 4 weeks later. The receptor was isolated from a man aged 60 to 69 with renal cell carcinoma. The sequencing used blood, collected from a patient whose treatment included radiotherapy and nephrectomy.

CDR3 loop: CASSYGQAYGYTF. In nucleotides, the CDR3 is TGTGCCAGCAGCTACGGACAGGCCTATGGCTACACCTTC. The chain joins TRBV5-5 to TRBJ1-2; TRBD1 matches 7 bases. Germline CDR1 and CDR2: SGHKS and YYEKEE (reference sequence). The CDR3 is 13 amino acids. V trimming: 3 bases; J trimming: 4 bases; junction bases outside the gene matches: 3.